The rows below give T cell receptor beta chains drawn from one sample of a study of control samples from healthy donors and cancer patients. Assay: immunoSEQ multiplex PCR; the TCRdb copy retains only in-frame clones and omits some. The top ten clones hold just over 7.5% of a sample with more than 100,000 clones, 89% of them seen once. Sequences were obtained from PBMCs. The receptors shown here come from a man aged 45-65 years with head and neck cancer. Each CDR3 is given with its conserved first and last residue. D genes are given only for firm matches. Clone sizes are given selectively: once, few, many, or a class where the clone is expanded.

D	V	J	size	DNA	CDR3
.	TRBV5-4	TRBJ1-1	.	TGTGCCAGCAGCGGGGGGGGCGCTTACACTGAAGCTTTCTTT	CASSGGGAYTEAFF
.	TRBV11-2	TRBJ2-7	.	TGTGCCAGCAGCTTGACAGCGGCGGGCCGTCGTGAGCAGTACTTC	CASSLTAAGRREQYF
.	TRBV5-1	TRBJ1-2	.	TGCGCCAGCAGCTTTGGCGGCAACTATGGCTACACCTTC	CASSFGGNYGYTF
.	TRBV7-2	TRBJ1-1	.	TGTGCCAGCAGCTTCGGGGGAGGGAACACTGAAGCTTTCTTT	CASSFGGGNTEAFF
.	TRBV28	TRBJ1-2	.	TGTGCCAGCAGCCCCTCGCTGGACTATGGCTACACCTTC	CASSPSLDYGYTF
.	TRBV19	TRBJ1-4	.	TGTGCCAGTAGTATAGTGTCGGCAGGGGACGAAAAACTGTTTTTT	CASSIVSAGDEKLFF
.	TRBV4-1	TRBJ1-1	.	TGCGCCAGCGGTACCTCGGCGAACACTGAAGCTTTCTTT	CASGTSANTEAFF
.	TRBV11-2	TRBJ1-1	.	TGTGCCAGCAGTTGGGGGTCTACGGGCGTTGGGACTGAAGCTTTCTTT	CASSWGSTGVGTEAFF
.	TRBV7-6	TRBJ1-5	.	TGTGCCAGCAGACTCGAAGCGGGCGGGAGTCAGCCCCAGCATTTT	CASRLEAGGSQPQHF
.	TRBV19	TRBJ2-1	.	TGTGCCAGTAATCCGACCCCTGGCAATGAGCAGTTCTTC	CASNPTPGNEQFF
TRBD2	TRBV2	TRBJ2-1	.	TGTGCCAGCACCCCGGGACTATTATCCAATGAGCAGTTCTTC	CASTPGLLSNEQFF
.	TRBV5-6	TRBJ2-3	.	TGTGCCAGCAGCATGGAGCGCACAGATACGCAGTATTTT	CASSMERTDTQYF
.	TRBV7-3	TRBJ1-6	.	TGTGCCAGCAGCCTAGAAAGCTCCTATAATTCACCCCTCCACTTT	CASSLESSYNSPLHF
TRBD1	TRBV11-2	TRBJ1-3	.	TGTGCCAGCAGCTTAGGGTGGCAGGGGGCCGGAAACACCATATATTTT	CASSLGWQGAGNTIYF
TRBD1	TRBV5-1	TRBJ2-3	.	TGCGCCAGCAGCGCAGGACTGGACAGGGGAACAGATACGCAGTATTTT	CASSAGLDRGTDTQYF
TRBD1	TRBV18	TRBJ1-4	once	TGTGCCAGCTCCATCGACAGGGCGGATGAAAAACTGTTTTTT	CASSIDRADEKLFF
.	TRBV7-9	TRBJ2-5	.	TGTGCCAGCAGCTTAGCCTCCGGTGTCTGGATTGAGACCCAGTACTTC	CASSLASGVWIETQYF
.	TRBV6-5	TRBJ1-6	.	TGTGCCAGCAGTTACTCGGGACGCTCCTATAATTCACCCCTCCACTTT	CASSYSGRSYNSPLHF
.	TRBV9	TRBJ1-1	.	TGTGCCAGCAGCGATTCCGGGACGGTCGACGAAGCTTTCTTT	CASSDSGTVDEAFF
TRBD1	TRBV19	TRBJ2-2	.	TGTGCCAGTATGACAGGGGGCTTCACCGGGGAGCTGTTTTTT	CASMTGGFTGELFF
.	TRBV20-1	TRBJ1-5	few	TGCAGTGCTAGTAGGGGGGCGGGGCAGCCCCAGCATTTT	CSASRGAGQPQHF
.	TRBV5-1	TRBJ2-1	.	TGCGCCAGCACTTTGACCAATGAGCAGTTCTTC	CASTLTNEQFF
TRBD1	TRBV28	TRBJ1-5	.	TGTGCCAGCAGTCCGACACAGGGGTTGGGGTCCTTGGATCAGCCCCAGCATTTT	CASSPTQGLGSLDQPQHF
TRBD1	TRBV11-3	TRBJ2-2	once	TGTGCCAGCAGCTCGGGACAGGGGGCGTACACCGGGGAGCTGTTTTTT	CASSSGQGAYTGELFF
.	TRBV7-2	TRBJ2-7	.	TGTGCCAGCAGCTTCAGGGTCGACGAGCAGTACTTC	CASSFRVDEQYF
TRBD1	TRBV7-9	TRBJ2-2	.	TGTGCCAGCAGCTACGACAGGGTAATAATTACCGGGGAGCTGTTTTTT	CASSYDRVIITGELFF
.	TRBV5-1	TRBJ1-5	.	TGCGCCAGCAGCTTTTCAGGGGAGGGGCAGCCCCAGCATTTT	CASSFSGEGQPQHF
.	TRBV19	TRBJ1-1	once	TGTGCCAGTAGTATCGGTGGACGGAACACTGAAGCTTTCTTT	CASSIGGRNTEAFF
.	TRBV12-3/TRBV12-4	TRBJ1-5	.	TGTGCCAGCACCATAAGCAATCAGCCCCAGCATTTT	CASTISNQPQHF
TRBD1	TRBV3-1/TRBV3-2	TRBJ2-3	.	TGTGCCAGCAGCCAAGCCGGGACAGGGGGCACAGATACGCAGTATTTT	CASSQAGTGGTDTQYF
.	TRBV5-5	TRBJ2-1	.	TGTGCCAGCAGCCTACTATGGTCTGAGTATAATGAGCAGTTCTTC	CASSLLWSEYNEQFF
TRBD1	TRBV10-3	TRBJ2-1	.	TGTGCCTCAGGCCCTGCCGGGACAGGCGTCTACAATGAGCAGTTCTTC	CASGPAGTGVYNEQFF
.	TRBV10-2	TRBJ1-5	.	TGCGCCAGTTCGACGGGGGATCAGCCCCAGCATTTT	CASSTGDQPQHF
TRBD2	TRBV11-2	TRBJ2-3	.	TGTGCCAGCAGCACATTAGCGGGAGTAGCAGATACGCAGTATTTT	CASSTLAGVADTQYF
TRBD2	TRBV5-1	TRBJ2-1	.	TGCGCCAGCAGCCCCGATTACCAGCGGGGTGACAATGAGCAGTTCTTC	CASSPDYQRGDNEQFF